This T cell receptor (beta chain) was obtained from a study of lymphopenia after photon versus proton radiotherapy. The assay was immunoSEQ multiplex PCR, and TCRdb's table has in-frame clones only and misses some. Of 77,000 or so clones listed, around 88% are singletons. CDR3 size: 15 residues. Germline V gene lookup returns CDR1 SGHNT and CDR2 YYREEE (reference sequence). V gave up 4 bases and J gave up 3 bases; unmatched junction bases: 10. The chain carries TRBV5-4 and TRBJ2-7, with 7 bases matching TRBD1. The source material was peripheral blood, sampled from a patient treated with proton-based radiotherapy. The sequence was obtained from a man between 60 and 70 years old with pancreatic cancer. For the CDR3, the DNA is TGTGCCAGCAGCGGATCCGGGACAGACCTCTACGAGCAGTACTTC. It yields the protein CASSGSGTDLYEQYF.